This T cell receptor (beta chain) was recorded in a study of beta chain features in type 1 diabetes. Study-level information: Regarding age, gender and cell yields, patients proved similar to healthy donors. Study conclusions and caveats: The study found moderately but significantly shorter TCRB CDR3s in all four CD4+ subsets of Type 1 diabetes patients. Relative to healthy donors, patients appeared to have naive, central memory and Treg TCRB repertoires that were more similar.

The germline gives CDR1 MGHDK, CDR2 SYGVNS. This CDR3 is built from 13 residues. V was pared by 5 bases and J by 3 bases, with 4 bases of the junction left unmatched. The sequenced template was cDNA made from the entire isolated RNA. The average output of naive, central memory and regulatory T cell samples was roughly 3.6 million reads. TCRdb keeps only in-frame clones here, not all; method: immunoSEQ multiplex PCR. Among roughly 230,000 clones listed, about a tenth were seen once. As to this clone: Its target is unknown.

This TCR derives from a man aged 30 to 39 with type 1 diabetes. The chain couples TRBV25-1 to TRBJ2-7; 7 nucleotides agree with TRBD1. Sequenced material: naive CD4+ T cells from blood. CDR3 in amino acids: CASSQGVGYEQYF. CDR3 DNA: TGTGCCAGCAGTCAGGGGGTAGGCTACGAGCAGTACTTC.